These T cell receptor beta chains were read from a single sample in a study of cytomegalovirus exposure and HLA in healthy donors. Assay used: immunoSEQ multiplex PCR; TCRdb lists only in-frame clones, some missing. This sample's table reports around 150,000 clones. The specimen was PBMCs. Every receptor here comes from a woman aged 55-70 years in good health and CMV-seronegative. Both conserved end residues are part of each CDR3. Fields, in order: D gene, V gene, CDR3 length, J gene, CDR3 protein, CDR3 DNA. The D gene is left open where the match is weak.

D gene: TRBD1
V gene: TRBV7-7
CDR3 length: 13
J gene: TRBJ2-1
CDR3 protein: CASSPSPGQEQFF
CDR3 DNA: TGTGCCAGCAGCCCCTCTCCGGGACAGGAGCAGTTCTTC

D gene: NA
V gene: TRBV5-1
CDR3 length: 15
J gene: TRBJ2-1
CDR3 protein: CASSRTGNQYNEQFF
CDR3 DNA: TGCGCCAGCAGCCGTACAGGTAATCAGTACAATGAGCAGTTCTTC

D gene: TRBD2
V gene: TRBV7-7
CDR3 length: 15
J gene: TRBJ2-7
CDR3 protein: CASSQLAGGPGEQYF
CDR3 DNA: TGTGCCAGCAGCCAACTAGCGGGAGGGCCGGGAGAGCAGTACTTC

D gene: TRBD1
V gene: TRBV6-1
CDR3 length: 13
J gene: TRBJ2-7
CDR3 protein: CASSVLTGGYPLF
CDR3 DNA: TGTGCCAGCAGTGTATTGACAGGGGGGTACCCCTTATTC

D gene: NA
V gene: TRBV5-1
CDR3 length: 12
J gene: TRBJ1-1
CDR3 protein: CASSWGDAEAFF
CDR3 DNA: TGCGCCAGCAGCTGGGGGGACGCTGAAGCTTTCTTT

D gene: TRBD1
V gene: TRBV9
CDR3 length: 14
J gene: TRBJ2-7
CDR3 protein: CASSAQGHSYEQYF
CDR3 DNA: TGTGCCAGCAGCGCACAGGGGCATTCCTACGAGCAGTACTTC

D gene: TRBD1
V gene: TRBV5-1
CDR3 length: 15
J gene: TRBJ2-1
CDR3 protein: CASSFSGTAYNEQFF
CDR3 DNA: TGCGCCAGCAGCTTTTCAGGGACAGCCTACAATGAGCAGTTCTTC

D gene: NA
V gene: TRBV19
CDR3 length: 14
J gene: TRBJ1-5
CDR3 protein: CASRDIYSNQPQHF
CDR3 DNA: TGTGCCAGCAGGGACATTTATAGCAATCAGCCCCAGCATTTT

D gene: NA
V gene: TRBV4-3
CDR3 length: 13
J gene: TRBJ1-1
CDR3 protein: CASSQDRNTEAFF
CDR3 DNA: TGCGCCAGCAGCCAAGATCGGAACACTGAAGCTTTCTTT

D gene: TRBD2
V gene: TRBV9
CDR3 length: 16
J gene: TRBJ2-2
CDR3 protein: CASSVGLAGLTGELFF
CDR3 DNA: TGTGCCAGCAGCGTTGGACTAGCGGGCTTGACCGGGGAGCTGTTTTTT

D gene: TRBD2
V gene: TRBV14
CDR3 length: 19
J gene: TRBJ2-2
CDR3 protein: CASSQGPRLAGGRTGELFF
CDR3 DNA: TGTGCCAGCAGCCAAGGGCCCCGACTAGCGGGGGGCAGGACCGGGGAGCTGTTTTTT

D gene: TRBD1
V gene: TRBV27
CDR3 length: 19
J gene: TRBJ2-1
CDR3 protein: CASSTVRDRVYSSYNEQFF
CDR3 DNA: TGTGCCAGCAGTACAGTCCGGGACAGGGTTTACTCCTCCTACAATGAGCAGTTCTTC

D gene: TRBD2
V gene: TRBV18
CDR3 length: 15
J gene: TRBJ2-3
CDR3 protein: CASSSGTSGTDTQYF
CDR3 DNA: TGTGCCAGCTCTTCCGGGACTAGCGGTACAGATACGCAGTATTTT

D gene: TRBD1
V gene: TRBV19
CDR3 length: 14
J gene: TRBJ1-4
CDR3 protein: CASMGQGVGEKLFF
CDR3 DNA: TGTGCCAGTATGGGACAGGGGGTCGGCGAAAAACTGTTTTTT

D gene: NA
V gene: TRBV18
CDR3 length: 12
J gene: TRBJ2-7
CDR3 protein: CASSQQGSEQYF
CDR3 DNA: TGTGCCAGCTCCCAACAGGGTTCCGAGCAGTACTTC

D gene: TRBD2
V gene: TRBV7-7
CDR3 length: 14
J gene: TRBJ2-5
CDR3 protein: CASSPSLAATAQYF
CDR3 DNA: TGTGCCAGCAGCCCTTCCCTAGCGGCAACGGCCCAGTACTTC

D gene: NA
V gene: TRBV4-1
CDR3 length: 16
J gene: TRBJ2-7
CDR3 protein: CASSQAFRLGGYEQYF
CDR3 DNA: TGCGCCAGCAGCCAAGCCTTCCGGCTAGGGGGCTACGAGCAGTACTTC

D gene: TRBD1
V gene: TRBV5-1
CDR3 length: 14
J gene: TRBJ1-2
CDR3 protein: CASSLDGQGSGYTF
CDR3 DNA: TGCGCCAGCAGCTTAGATGGACAGGGGAGCGGCTACACCTTC

D gene: TRBD1
V gene: TRBV5-1
CDR3 length: 14
J gene: TRBJ1-5
CDR3 protein: CASSLGTGASPQHF
CDR3 DNA: TGCGCCAGCAGCTTGGGAACAGGGGCCTCGCCCCAGCATTTT

D gene: NA
V gene: TRBV29-1
CDR3 length: 13
J gene: TRBJ1-1
CDR3 protein: CSVETGTNTEAFF
CDR3 DNA: TGCAGCGTTGAAACAGGGACGAACACTGAAGCTTTCTTT

D gene: TRBD2
V gene: TRBV7-3
CDR3 length: 19
J gene: TRBJ2-6
CDR3 protein: CASSPQGGLAGPGANVLTF
CDR3 DNA: TGTGCCAGCAGCCCTCAGGGGGGACTAGCGGGGCCTGGGGCCAACGTCCTGACTTTC

D gene: TRBD1
V gene: TRBV27
CDR3 length: 14
J gene: TRBJ1-2
CDR3 protein: CASSKLGQVYGYTF
CDR3 DNA: TGTGCCAGCAGCAAACTGGGACAGGTCTATGGCTACACCTTC

D gene: NA
V gene: TRBV27
CDR3 length: 12
J gene: TRBJ1-5
CDR3 protein: CASSSGGQPQHF
CDR3 DNA: TGTGCCAGCAGTTCCGGAGGACAGCCCCAGCATTTT

D gene: TRBD2
V gene: TRBV7-3
CDR3 length: 16
J gene: TRBJ2-3
CDR3 protein: CASSLSGSGRVDTQYF
CDR3 DNA: TGTGCCAGCAGCTTAAGTGGGAGCGGGAGAGTCGATACGCAGTATTTT

D gene: NA
V gene: TRBV10-2
CDR3 length: 12
J gene: TRBJ2-1
CDR3 protein: CASYDRYNEQFF
CDR3 DNA: TGCGCCAGCTACGACAGGTACAATGAGCAGTTCTTC

D gene: NA
V gene: TRBV5-1
CDR3 length: 14
J gene: TRBJ2-3
CDR3 protein: CASSLSGIEDTQYF
CDR3 DNA: TGCGCCAGCAGCTTGTCGGGGATAGAGGATACGCAGTATTTT

D gene: TRBD2
V gene: TRBV28
CDR3 length: 14
J gene: TRBJ2-7
CDR3 protein: CASTSTSDSYEQYF
CDR3 DNA: TGTGCCAGCACCTCGACTAGCGATTCCTACGAGCAGTACTTC

D gene: NA
V gene: TRBV6-5
CDR3 length: 14
J gene: TRBJ2-7
CDR3 protein: CASSLTGFSYEQYF
CDR3 DNA: TGTGCCAGCAGTTTAACAGGGTTCTCCTACGAGCAGTACTTC

D gene: TRBD2
V gene: TRBV9
CDR3 length: 14
J gene: TRBJ2-2
CDR3 protein: CASSLSGSTGELFF
CDR3 DNA: TGTGCCAGCAGCCTTAGCGGGAGTACCGGGGAGCTGTTTTTT

D gene: TRBD2
V gene: TRBV5-1
CDR3 length: 15
J gene: TRBJ2-7
CDR3 protein: CASSSSGLRSYEQYF
CDR3 DNA: TGCGCCAGCAGCAGTAGCGGGTTACGCTCCTACGAGCAGTACTTC

D gene: TRBD1
V gene: TRBV5-1
CDR3 length: 16
J gene: TRBJ2-3
CDR3 protein: CASSLGGTGVMDTQYF
CDR3 DNA: TGCGCCAGCAGCTTGGGAGGGACAGGGGTCATGGATACGCAGTATTTT

D gene: NA
V gene: TRBV18
CDR3 length: 14
J gene: TRBJ1-2
CDR3 protein: CASSPPAGVNGYTF
CDR3 DNA: TGTGCCAGCTCACCACCGGCAGGGGTGAATGGCTACACCTTC

D gene: TRBD1
V gene: TRBV7-2
CDR3 length: 12
J gene: TRBJ1-2
CDR3 protein: CASSPQGDGYTF
CDR3 DNA: TGTGCCAGCAGCCCCCAGGGGGATGGCTACACCTTC

D gene: NA
V gene: TRBV15
CDR3 length: 15
J gene: TRBJ2-1
CDR3 protein: CATSMTGTSYNEQFF
CDR3 DNA: TGTGCCACCAGCATGACAGGGACTTCCTACAATGAGCAGTTCTTC

D gene: NA
V gene: TRBV29-1
CDR3 length: 12
J gene: TRBJ2-3
CDR3 protein: CSVDLESDTQYF
CDR3 DNA: TGCAGCGTTGATCTGGAGTCAGATACGCAGTATTTT

D gene: NA
V gene: TRBV5-1
CDR3 length: 16
J gene: TRBJ1-1
CDR3 protein: CASSLQLGASNTEAFF
CDR3 DNA: TGCGCCAGCAGCTTGCAATTGGGGGCCTCGAACACTGAAGCTTTCTTT

D gene: NA
V gene: TRBV7-8
CDR3 length: 14
J gene: TRBJ1-6
CDR3 protein: CASSPALDSTPLHF
CDR3 DNA: TGTGCCAGCAGCCCCGCTTTAGATTCGACACCCCTCCACTTT

D gene: NA
V gene: TRBV7-9
CDR3 length: 14
J gene: TRBJ2-5
CDR3 protein: CASSLGGGQETQYF
CDR3 DNA: TGTGCCAGCAGCTTAGGTGGGGGGCAAGAGACCCAGTACTTC

D gene: NA
V gene: TRBV18
CDR3 length: 13
J gene: TRBJ2-1
CDR3 protein: CASSPGQTGEQFF
CDR3 DNA: TGTGCCAGCTCACCAGGCCAGACGGGTGAGCAGTTCTTC

D gene: NA
V gene: TRBV4-1
CDR3 length: 16
J gene: TRBJ1-6
CDR3 protein: CASSPVPTEPNSPLHF
CDR3 DNA: TGCGCCAGCAGCCCAGTACCGACAGAGCCAAATTCACCCCTCCACTTT

D gene: TRBD1
V gene: TRBV4-1
CDR3 length: 14
J gene: TRBJ2-7
CDR3 protein: CASSSRTGRAEQYF
CDR3 DNA: TGCGCCAGCAGCTCCCGGACAGGCCGGGCCGAGCAGTACTTC

D gene: NA
V gene: TRBV4-2
CDR3 length: 14
J gene: TRBJ1-1
CDR3 protein: CASSPYNQRGEAFF
CDR3 DNA: TGTGCCAGCAGCCCCTATAACCAACGAGGTGAAGCTTTCTTT

D gene: TRBD2
V gene: TRBV11-2
CDR3 length: 15
J gene: TRBJ2-2
CDR3 protein: CASSLGAGAPGELFF
CDR3 DNA: TGTGCCAGCAGCTTAGGAGCGGGGGCCCCCGGGGAGCTGTTTTTT

D gene: NA
V gene: TRBV5-4
CDR3 length: 13
J gene: TRBJ2-7
CDR3 protein: CASSLADAYEQYF
CDR3 DNA: TGTGCCAGCAGCTTGGCAGATGCCTACGAGCAGTACTTC

D gene: TRBD1
V gene: TRBV5-1
CDR3 length: 16
J gene: TRBJ2-5
CDR3 protein: CASSLAGQGPGETQYF
CDR3 DNA: TGCGCCAGCAGCTTGGCAGGACAGGGTCCAGGAGAGACCCAGTACTTC

D gene: NA
V gene: TRBV29-1
CDR3 length: 14
J gene: TRBJ2-1
CDR3 protein: CSAGKGTGSSEQFF
CDR3 DNA: TGCAGCGCTGGAAAGGGAACAGGGAGCAGTGAGCAGTTCTTC

D gene: NA
V gene: TRBV2
CDR3 length: 14
J gene: TRBJ1-5
CDR3 protein: CASNPTESNQPQHF
CDR3 DNA: TGTGCCAGCAATCCGACAGAAAGCAATCAGCCCCAGCATTTT

D gene: NA
V gene: TRBV20-1
CDR3 length: 11
J gene: TRBJ2-7
CDR3 protein: CSVVGEDEQYF
CDR3 DNA: TGCAGTGTTGTGGGGGAGGACGAGCAGTACTTC

D gene: NA
V gene: TRBV5-5
CDR3 length: 14
J gene: TRBJ1-1
CDR3 protein: CASSPLNRNTEAFF
CDR3 DNA: TGTGCCAGCAGCCCTCTAAACAGGAACACTGAAGCTTTCTTT

D gene: NA
V gene: TRBV10-1
CDR3 length: 12
J gene: TRBJ2-1
CDR3 protein: CASSDSDNEQFF
CDR3 DNA: TGCGCCAGCAGTGACAGCGACAATGAGCAGTTCTTC

D gene: NA
V gene: TRBV7-9
CDR3 length: 13
J gene: TRBJ1-1
CDR3 protein: CASSLWGGTEAFF
CDR3 DNA: TGTGCCAGCAGCTTATGGGGGGGAACTGAAGCTTTCTTT

D gene: TRBD1
V gene: TRBV9
CDR3 length: 19
J gene: TRBJ2-2
CDR3 protein: CASSETTGTGAAYTGELFF
CDR3 DNA: TGTGCCAGCAGCGAAACAACAGGGACAGGGGCGGCTTACACCGGGGAGCTGTTTTTT

D gene: NA
V gene: TRBV19
CDR3 length: 14
J gene: TRBJ1-4
CDR3 protein: CASSMWRANEKLFF
CDR3 DNA: TGTGCCAGTAGTATGTGGCGGGCCAATGAAAAACTGTTTTTT

D gene: TRBD1
V gene: TRBV5-1
CDR3 length: 16
J gene: TRBJ2-1
CDR3 protein: CASSGTGSRIRGEQFF
CDR3 DNA: TGCGCCAGCAGCGGGACAGGGTCCCGCATTAGGGGTGAGCAGTTCTTC

D gene: NA
V gene: TRBV4-1
CDR3 length: 14
J gene: TRBJ2-7
CDR3 protein: CASSLRLAELEQYF
CDR3 DNA: TGCGCCAGCAGCCTCCGCTTGGCGGAGCTAGAGCAGTACTTC